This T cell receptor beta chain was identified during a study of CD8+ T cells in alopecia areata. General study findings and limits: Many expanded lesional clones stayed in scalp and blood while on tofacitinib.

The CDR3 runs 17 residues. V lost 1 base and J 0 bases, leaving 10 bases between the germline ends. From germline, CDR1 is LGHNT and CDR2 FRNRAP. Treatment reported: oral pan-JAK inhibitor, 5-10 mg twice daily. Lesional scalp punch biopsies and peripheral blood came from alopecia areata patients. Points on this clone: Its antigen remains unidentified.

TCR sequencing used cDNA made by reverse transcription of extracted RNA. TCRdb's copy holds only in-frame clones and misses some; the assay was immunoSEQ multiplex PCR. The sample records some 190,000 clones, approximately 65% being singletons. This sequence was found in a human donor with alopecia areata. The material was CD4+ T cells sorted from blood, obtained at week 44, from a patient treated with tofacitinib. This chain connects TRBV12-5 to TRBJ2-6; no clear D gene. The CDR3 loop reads CASGLASTTSGANVLTF. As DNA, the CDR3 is TGTGCTAGTGGTTTGGCTTCTACCACCTCTGGGGCCAACGTCCTGACTTTC. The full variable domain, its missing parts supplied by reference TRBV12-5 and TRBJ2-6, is DARVTQTPRHKVTEMGQEVTMRCQPILGHNTVFWYRQTMMQGLELLAYFRNRAPLDDSGMPKDRFSAEMPDATLATLKIQPSEPRDSAVYFCASGLASTTSGANVLTFGAGSRLTVL.